This T cell receptor beta chain was identified during a study of T-cell memory formation after mild COVID-19. Across the whole study: TCR clusters were largely donor specific.

This clonotype was detected only a few times. As yet, its antigen is unknown. The ends were cut back, 6 bases at V and 2 bases at J, with 11 bases in the middle. Germline V gene sequence: CDR1 SGHKS, CDR2 YYEKEE (reference sequence). The CDR3 consists of 13 residues. TCRdb reprocessed the 5' RACE reads via MiXCR and lists one record per CDR3 protein. The sample holds roughly 580,000 distinct CDR3 sequences; about a sixth are singletons and the top ten take more than 10%. Study results and limitations: Some clones that responded were present in memory (sampled pre-infection), which suggests cross-reactive memory joined. Largely, contracting CD4+ clones fell within CM and EM, and contracting CD8+ clones within EMRA. A second wave expanding day 15 to 37 was CD4+-biased; contracting clones were balanced.

The chain employs TRBV5-5 and TRBJ1-2; the D is unclear. The sample taken for sequencing was PBMCs or a T cell subset sorted from them (not recorded which). The origin of this receptor is an adult woman who had mild COVID-19 (a few samples of this study predate the infection). Cell type and time point are not known. CDR3 amino acids: CASTLGVNYGYTF. Here the CDR3 DNA reads TGTGCCAGCACCCTTGGGGTCAACTATGGCTACACCTTC.